This T cell receptor (beta chain) came from a study of OX40 agonist ivuxolimab in advanced cancers. This clone was seen a single time. Its target is unknown. Libraries were prepared by immunoSEQ multiplex PCR; TCRdb keeps only in-frame clonotypes and omits some of them. The profile shows about 36,000 clones, around 89% of them singletons. General observations from the study: The expanded peripheral T cells' antigen specificity was not determined.

This specimen was CD4+ or CD8+ T cells sorted from blood, taken in a trial of the OX40 agonist ivuxolimab. This clonotype was sampled from an adult with an advanced solid tumor such as melanoma, head and neck, liver or kidney cancer.

The CDR3 is CASSLGTGGQQGTQYF. As DNA, the CDR3 is TGCGCCAGCAGCTTGGGGACAGGGGGCCAACAGGGGACCCAGTACTTC. This chain connects TRBV5-1 to TRBJ2-5; 11 positions match TRBD1. CDR3 length: 16 amino acids. J was trimmed by 7 bases and V by 0 bases; bases with no gene match: 8. Per germline, CDR1 SGHRS and CDR2 YFSETQ.